This TCR beta chain came from a study of blood T cell repertoires in COVID-19. Study overall: Samples taken during acute and convalescent COVID-19 were collected in the United States, Italy and Spain. In each case, the material was cDNA or gDNA derived from T cells, B-cell-depleted T cells, or PBMCs.

Enrolled during active infection, Seattle patients were then followed longitudinally. This clone was seen a single time. Germline V lookup: CDR1 LNHDA, CDR2 SQIVND (reference sequence). V lost 3 bases, J lost 8 bases, and 6 bases stayed unmatched. The CDR3 is 14 residues long. In the original workflow: Scientists estimated how many nucleated cells there were by amplifying reference gene primers. Measured with immunoSEQ multiplex PCR; TCRdb has only the in-frame clones, and not every one. V and J calls and clone size are given by that table; D and trimming were obtained from the DNA. The sample consists of a few hundred thousand clones, 85% to 90% of them appearing once.

The sample was peripheral blood. The clonotype was recovered from a woman aged 45-60 years with COVID-19, enrolled during active disease. The V gene is TRBV19, the J gene TRBJ1-2, with TRBD1 matching 10 bases. CDR3 coding DNA: TGTGCCAGTAGTATTCGGACAGGGGGAGGCGGCTACACCTTC. Its translation: CASSIRTGGGGYTF.